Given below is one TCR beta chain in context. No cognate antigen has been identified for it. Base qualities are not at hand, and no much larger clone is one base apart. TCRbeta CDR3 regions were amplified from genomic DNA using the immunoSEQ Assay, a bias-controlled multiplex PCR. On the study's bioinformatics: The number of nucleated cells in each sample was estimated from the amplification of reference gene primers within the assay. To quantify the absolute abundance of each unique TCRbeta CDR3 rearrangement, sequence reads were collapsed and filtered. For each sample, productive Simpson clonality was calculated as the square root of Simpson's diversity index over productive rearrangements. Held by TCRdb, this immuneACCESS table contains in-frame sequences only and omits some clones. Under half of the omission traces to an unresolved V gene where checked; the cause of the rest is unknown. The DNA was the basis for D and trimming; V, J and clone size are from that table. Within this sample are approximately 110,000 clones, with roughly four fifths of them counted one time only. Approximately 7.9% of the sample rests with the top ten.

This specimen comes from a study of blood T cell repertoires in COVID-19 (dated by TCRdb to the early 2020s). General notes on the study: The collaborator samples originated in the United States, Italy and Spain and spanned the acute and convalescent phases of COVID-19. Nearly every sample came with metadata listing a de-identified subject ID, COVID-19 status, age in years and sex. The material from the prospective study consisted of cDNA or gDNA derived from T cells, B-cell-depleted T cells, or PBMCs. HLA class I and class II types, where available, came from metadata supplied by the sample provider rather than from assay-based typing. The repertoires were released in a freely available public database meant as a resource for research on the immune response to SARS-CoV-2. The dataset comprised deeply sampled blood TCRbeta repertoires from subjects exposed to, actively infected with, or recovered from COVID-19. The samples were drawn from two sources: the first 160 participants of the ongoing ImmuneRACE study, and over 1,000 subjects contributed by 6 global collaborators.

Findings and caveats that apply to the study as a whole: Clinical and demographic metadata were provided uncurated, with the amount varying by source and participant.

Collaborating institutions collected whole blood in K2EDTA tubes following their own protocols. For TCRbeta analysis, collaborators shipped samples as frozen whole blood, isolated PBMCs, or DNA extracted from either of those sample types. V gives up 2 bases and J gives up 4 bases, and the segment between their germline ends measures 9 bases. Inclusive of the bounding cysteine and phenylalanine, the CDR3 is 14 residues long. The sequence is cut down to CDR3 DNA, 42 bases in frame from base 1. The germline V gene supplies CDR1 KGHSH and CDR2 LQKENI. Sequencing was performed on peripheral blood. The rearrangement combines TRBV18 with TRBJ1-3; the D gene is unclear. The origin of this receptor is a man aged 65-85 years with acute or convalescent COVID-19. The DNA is TGTGCCAGCTCACCATCCCCGGGAGGAAACACCATATATTTT. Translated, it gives CASSPSPGGNTIYF.